A selection of T cell receptor beta chains follows, all from one sample in a study of graft-versus-host responses after intestinal transplantation. Sequencing used immunoSEQ multiplex PCR; TCRdb keeps in-frame clones, though not all of them. Of some 70,000 clones in the sample, 80% to 95% were seen once. Sample: bone marrow, taken 734 days after intestinal transplantation. Receptors originate from a human patient who received an intestinal transplant, so some T cells may come from the graft donor. The CDR3 runs from the conserved cysteine through the conserved F or W. Fields, in order: V gene, D gene, clone size, J gene, CDR3 length, CDR3 protein, CDR3 DNA. The D gene is left open where the match is weak. Expanded clones are given a class, and other clones once, few, many or no size at all.

V gene: TRBV4-1; D gene: TRBD2; clone size: NA; J gene: TRBJ2-1; CDR3 length: 19; CDR3 protein: CATYPLPGGHKNSYNEQFF; CDR3 DNA: TGCGCCACCTATCCCCTCCCGGGAGGCCACAAAAATTCCTACAATGAGCAGTTCTTC
V gene: TRBV7-6; D gene: NA; clone size: NA; J gene: TRBJ2-5; CDR3 length: 14; CDR3 protein: CASSLDAGQETQYF; CDR3 DNA: TGTGCCAGCAGCTTAGATGCAGGCCAAGAGACCCAGTACTTC
V gene: TRBV7-2; D gene: TRBD2; clone size: NA; J gene: TRBJ2-3; CDR3 length: 19; CDR3 protein: CASSLRSGTSGRFIDTQYF; CDR3 DNA: TGTGCCAGCAGCCTAAGGTCCGGGACTAGCGGGAGGTTTATAGATACGCAGTATTTT
V gene: TRBV29-1; D gene: NA; clone size: NA; J gene: TRBJ1-4; CDR3 length: 14; CDR3 protein: CSVPAGHSNEKLFF; CDR3 DNA: TGCAGCGTCCCCGCGGGACATAGTAATGAAAAACTGTTTTTT
V gene: TRBV10-3; D gene: TRBD1; clone size: NA; J gene: TRBJ1-6; CDR3 length: 16; CDR3 protein: CAISGGQSSYNSPLHF; CDR3 DNA: TGTGCCATCAGTGGGGGACAGAGCTCCTATAATTCACCCCTCCACTTT
V gene: TRBV7-3; D gene: NA; clone size: NA; J gene: TRBJ2-7; CDR3 length: 9; CDR3 protein: CASSLRQYF; CDR3 DNA: TGTGCCAGCAGCCTCCGCCAGTACTTC
V gene: TRBV11-1; D gene: NA; clone size: NA; J gene: TRBJ2-3; CDR3 length: 11; CDR3 protein: CASSLENTQYF; CDR3 DNA: TGTGCCAGCAGCTTAGAAAATACGCAGTATTTT
V gene: TRBV5-1; D gene: NA; clone size: NA; J gene: TRBJ2-1; CDR3 length: 13; CDR3 protein: CASTINTGRGEFF; CDR3 DNA: TGCGCCAGCACCATCAATACAGGTAGGGGGGAGTTCTTC
V gene: TRBV7-9; D gene: NA; clone size: once; J gene: TRBJ2-7; CDR3 length: 13; CDR3 protein: CASSNRDSYEQYF; CDR3 DNA: TGTGCCAGCAGCAACAGGGACTCCTACGAGCAGTACTTC
V gene: TRBV19; D gene: NA; clone size: NA; J gene: TRBJ2-7; CDR3 length: 12; CDR3 protein: CASSPPRGEQYF; CDR3 DNA: TGTGCCAGTAGTCCCCCCCGGGGAGAGCAGTACTTC
V gene: TRBV30; D gene: NA; clone size: once; J gene: TRBJ2-1; CDR3 length: 13; CDR3 protein: CAWSVSWDNEQFF; CDR3 DNA: TGTGCCTGGAGTGTCTCTTGGGACAATGAGCAGTTCTTC
V gene: TRBV9; D gene: TRBD1; clone size: NA; J gene: TRBJ2-7; CDR3 length: 16; CDR3 protein: CASSVSGTGDSYEQYF; CDR3 DNA: TGTGCCAGCAGCGTATCCGGGACAGGCGACTCCTACGAGCAGTACTTC
V gene: TRBV30; D gene: NA; clone size: NA; J gene: TRBJ1-6; CDR3 length: 13; CDR3 protein: CAWSQDYNSPLHF; CDR3 DNA: TGTGCCTGGAGTCAGGACTATAATTCACCCCTCCACTTT
V gene: TRBV5-1; D gene: NA; clone size: NA; J gene: TRBJ1-1; CDR3 length: 13; CDR3 protein: CASSRNRDTEAFF; CDR3 DNA: TGCGCCAGCAGCCGAAACCGGGACACTGAAGCTTTCTTT
V gene: TRBV6-6; D gene: TRBD1; clone size: NA; J gene: TRBJ1-2; CDR3 length: 15; CDR3 protein: CASSSITTGNYGYTF; CDR3 DNA: TGTGCCAGCAGTTCGATCACGACAGGGAACTATGGCTACACCTTC
V gene: TRBV5-4; D gene: NA; clone size: NA; J gene: TRBJ2-7; CDR3 length: 13; CDR3 protein: CASSSDESYEQYF; CDR3 DNA: TGTGCCAGCAGCTCGGACGAATCCTACGAGCAGTACTTC
V gene: TRBV14; D gene: TRBD2; clone size: NA; J gene: TRBJ2-1; CDR3 length: 18; CDR3 protein: CASSQEGWQGGVYNEQFF; CDR3 DNA: TGTGCCAGCAGCCAAGAGGGGTGGCAGGGAGGGGTCTACAATGAGCAGTTCTTC
V gene: TRBV14; D gene: NA; clone size: NA; J gene: TRBJ1-2; CDR3 length: 13; CDR3 protein: CASSQGQFYGYTF; CDR3 DNA: TGTGCCAGCAGCCAGGGTCAGTTCTATGGCTACACCTTC
V gene: TRBV27; D gene: NA; clone size: NA; J gene: TRBJ1-4; CDR3 length: 15; CDR3 protein: CASSTGTHPNEKLFF; CDR3 DNA: TGTGCCAGCAGTACAGGGACGCACCCTAATGAAAAACTGTTTTTT
V gene: TRBV4-1; D gene: NA; clone size: NA; J gene: TRBJ2-7; CDR3 length: 13; CDR3 protein: CASSQEPGNEQYF; CDR3 DNA: TGCGCCAGCAGCCAAGAGCCGGGTAACGAGCAGTACTTC
V gene: TRBV11-1; D gene: NA; clone size: NA; J gene: TRBJ1-6; CDR3 length: 12; CDR3 protein: CASSFPNSPLHF; CDR3 DNA: TGTGCCAGCAGCTTCCCCAATTCACCCCTCCACTTT
V gene: TRBV5-1; D gene: NA; clone size: NA; J gene: TRBJ2-1; CDR3 length: 13; CDR3 protein: CASSSPPQNEQFF; CDR3 DNA: TGCGCCAGCAGCTCCCCCCCCCAGAATGAGCAGTTCTTC
V gene: TRBV6-1; D gene: NA; clone size: NA; J gene: TRBJ2-5; CDR3 length: 13; CDR3 protein: CASIGRVQETQYF; CDR3 DNA: TGTGCCAGCATAGGGCGTGTCCAAGAGACCCAGTACTTC
V gene: TRBV7-3; D gene: NA; clone size: NA; J gene: TRBJ2-2; CDR3 length: 13; CDR3 protein: CASSQGGTGELFF; CDR3 DNA: TGTGCCAGCAGCCAAGGGGGCACCGGGGAGCTGTTTTTT
V gene: TRBV9; D gene: TRBD2; clone size: NA; J gene: TRBJ2-1; CDR3 length: 15; CDR3 protein: CASSEWNSGTDEQFF; CDR3 DNA: TGTGCCAGCAGCGAGTGGAATAGCGGGACGGATGAGCAGTTCTTC
V gene: TRBV9; D gene: TRBD2; clone size: NA; J gene: TRBJ2-1; CDR3 length: 15; CDR3 protein: CASSTSGGAINEQFF; CDR3 DNA: TGTGCCAGCAGCACTAGCGGGGGGGCCATAAATGAGCAGTTCTTC
V gene: TRBV9; D gene: NA; clone size: NA; J gene: TRBJ1-3; CDR3 length: 16; CDR3 protein: CASSVGGQLRGNTIYF; CDR3 DNA: TGTGCCAGCAGCGTTGGGGGCCAGTTAAGGGGAAACACCATATATTTT
V gene: TRBV5-4; D gene: TRBD2; clone size: NA; J gene: TRBJ2-1; CDR3 length: 16; CDR3 protein: CASSLELSGGAREQFF; CDR3 DNA: TGTGCCAGCAGCTTGGAGTTGAGCGGGGGGGCTCGTGAGCAGTTCTTC
V gene: TRBV19; D gene: NA; clone size: once; J gene: TRBJ1-1; CDR3 length: 12; CDR3 protein: CASSIIQGEAFF; CDR3 DNA: TGTGCCAGTAGTATAATCCAGGGGGAAGCTTTCTTT
V gene: TRBV19; D gene: NA; clone size: NA; J gene: TRBJ1-3; CDR3 length: 14; CDR3 protein: CASSLQGRWNTIYF; CDR3 DNA: TGTGCCAGTAGCCTGCAGGGGCGGTGGAACACCATATATTTT
V gene: TRBV5-4; D gene: TRBD2; clone size: NA; J gene: TRBJ2-2; CDR3 length: 18; CDR3 protein: CASGDPQGLADNTGELFF; CDR3 DNA: TGTGCCAGCGGAGACCCCCAGGGCCTAGCGGATAACACCGGGGAGCTGTTTTTT
V gene: TRBV5-1; D gene: TRBD1; clone size: NA; J gene: TRBJ2-1; CDR3 length: 19; CDR3 protein: CASSSPGTGGRVSYNEQFF; CDR3 DNA: TGCGCCAGCAGCTCCCCAGGGACAGGGGGCCGAGTCTCCTACAATGAGCAGTTCTTC
V gene: TRBV5-1; D gene: NA; clone size: few; J gene: TRBJ1-1; CDR3 length: 14; CDR3 protein: CASSLSWSGPEAFF; CDR3 DNA: TGCGCCAGCAGCTTGTCGTGGAGTGGCCCTGAAGCTTTCTTT
V gene: TRBV30; D gene: NA; clone size: once; J gene: TRBJ1-3; CDR3 length: 12; CDR3 protein: CAWGASGNTIYF; CDR3 DNA: TGTGCCTGGGGGGCATCTGGAAACACCATATATTTT
V gene: TRBV6-5; D gene: NA; clone size: NA; J gene: TRBJ1-1; CDR3 length: 13; CDR3 protein: CASSYLGYTEAFF; CDR3 DNA: TGTGCCAGCAGTTACTTGGGGTACACTGAAGCTTTCTTT
V gene: TRBV25-1; D gene: NA; clone size: NA; J gene: TRBJ1-6; CDR3 length: 15; CDR3 protein: CASSVDSSYNSPLHF; CDR3 DNA: TGTGCCAGCAGTGTCGACAGCTCCTATAATTCACCCCTCCACTTT
V gene: TRBV9; D gene: NA; clone size: NA; J gene: TRBJ2-5; CDR3 length: 16; CDR3 protein: CASSVPPLGSGETQYF; CDR3 DNA: TGTGCCAGCAGCGTACCACCCCTAGGATCGGGAGAGACCCAGTACTTC
V gene: TRBV2; D gene: NA; clone size: NA; J gene: TRBJ2-1; CDR3 length: 14; CDR3 protein: CASSGFSPYNEQFF; CDR3 DNA: TGTGCCAGCAGTGGGTTTTCTCCCTACAATGAGCAGTTCTTC
V gene: TRBV4-1; D gene: TRBD2; clone size: once; J gene: TRBJ2-3; CDR3 length: 16; CDR3 protein: CASSQFLAGGADTQYF; CDR3 DNA: TGCGCCAGCAGCCAGTTTCTAGCGGGAGGGGCAGATACGCAGTATTTT
V gene: TRBV6-5; D gene: TRBD2; clone size: NA; J gene: TRBJ2-5; CDR3 length: 16; CDR3 protein: CASSYGGGEYQETQYF; CDR3 DNA: TGTGCCAGCAGTTACGGCGGGGGGGAGTACCAAGAGACCCAGTACTTC
V gene: TRBV29-1; D gene: NA; clone size: NA; J gene: TRBJ1-5; CDR3 length: 14; CDR3 protein: CSVVIGAPDQPQHF; CDR3 DNA: TGCAGCGTTGTGATAGGCGCACCTGATCAGCCCCAGCATTTT
V gene: TRBV4-1; D gene: TRBD2; clone size: NA; J gene: TRBJ2-1; CDR3 length: 17; CDR3 protein: CASSQVLAGPRYNEQFF; CDR3 DNA: TGCGCCAGCAGCCAAGTACTAGCGGGACCACGATACAATGAGCAGTTCTTC
V gene: TRBV29-1; D gene: NA; clone size: NA; J gene: TRBJ2-1; CDR3 length: 15; CDR3 protein: CSEFPPGVNYNEQFF; CDR3 DNA: TGCAGCGAATTTCCCCCGGGGGTCAACTACAATGAGCAGTTCTTC
V gene: TRBV5-6; D gene: NA; clone size: NA; J gene: TRBJ2-7; CDR3 length: 12; CDR3 protein: CASSPRGVEQYF; CDR3 DNA: TGTGCCAGCAGCCCCAGGGGGGTCGAGCAGTACTTC
V gene: TRBV7-9; D gene: TRBD1; clone size: NA; J gene: TRBJ1-6; CDR3 length: 15; CDR3 protein: CASSLPGTVNSPLHF; CDR3 DNA: TGTGCCAGCAGCCTACCCGGGACAGTCAATTCACCCCTCCACTTT
V gene: TRBV28; D gene: NA; clone size: NA; J gene: TRBJ1-1; CDR3 length: 14; CDR3 protein: CASSLRQRNTEAFF; CDR3 DNA: TGTGCCAGCAGTTTAAGACAGAGGAACACTGAAGCTTTCTTT
V gene: TRBV5-5; D gene: NA; clone size: NA; J gene: TRBJ1-2; CDR3 length: 15; CDR3 protein: CASSLTGSFNYGYTF; CDR3 DNA: TGTGCCAGCAGCTTGACAGGAAGTTTTAACTATGGCTACACCTTC
V gene: TRBV29-1; D gene: TRBD1; clone size: NA; J gene: TRBJ2-3; CDR3 length: 12; CDR3 protein: CSVGQGADTQYF; CDR3 DNA: TGCAGCGTTGGACAGGGCGCAGATACGCAGTATTTT
V gene: TRBV25-1; D gene: TRBD1; clone size: NA; J gene: TRBJ1-1; CDR3 length: 16; CDR3 protein: CASSEWGAGGITEAFF; CDR3 DNA: TGTGCCAGCAGTGAATGGGGGGCAGGGGGCATCACTGAAGCTTTCTTT